The present T cell receptor beta chain was sequenced within a study of CD8 T cells in ankylosing spondylitis. On this clonotype: One end of the junction fails to match germline, which may point to a read error.

Per the germline V gene, CDR1 is MDHEN and CDR2 is SYDVKM. The CDR3 sequence is 14 residues long. MiXCR was run by TCRdb on the 5' RACE reads, yielding one entry per CDR3 protein. This sample has approximately 350,000 distinct CDR3 sequences; roughly 20% occur once, and the top ten carry over 10%. This TCR derives from a male donor with ankylosing spondylitis or in good health (not recorded which). The source material was blood, either unsorted or a sorted T cell fraction (not recorded which). The chain uses TRBV28 and TRBJ2-3; D is possibly TRBD2 (5 bases). The CDR3 DNA reads TGTGCCACCTCCGAGCGGTTTTTGGCAGATACGCAGTGTTTT. It encodes CATSERFLADTQCF.